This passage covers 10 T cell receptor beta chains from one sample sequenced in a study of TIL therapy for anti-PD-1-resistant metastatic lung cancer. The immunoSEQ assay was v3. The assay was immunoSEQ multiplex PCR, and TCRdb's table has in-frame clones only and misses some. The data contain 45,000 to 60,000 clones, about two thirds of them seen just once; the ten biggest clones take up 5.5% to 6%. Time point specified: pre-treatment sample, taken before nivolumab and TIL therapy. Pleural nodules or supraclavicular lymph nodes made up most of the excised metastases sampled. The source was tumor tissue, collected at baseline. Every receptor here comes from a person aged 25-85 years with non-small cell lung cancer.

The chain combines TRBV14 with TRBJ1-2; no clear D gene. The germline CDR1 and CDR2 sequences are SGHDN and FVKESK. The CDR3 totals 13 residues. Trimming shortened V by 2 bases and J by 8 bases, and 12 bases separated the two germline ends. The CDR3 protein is CASSQTVSGGYTF. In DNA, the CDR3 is TGTGCCAGCAGCCAAACGGTCTCGGGCGGCTACACCTTC.

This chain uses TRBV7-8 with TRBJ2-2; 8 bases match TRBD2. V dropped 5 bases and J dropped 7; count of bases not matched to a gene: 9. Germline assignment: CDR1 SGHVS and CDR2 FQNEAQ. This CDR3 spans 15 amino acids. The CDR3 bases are TGTGCCAGCAGCCTCCTGGGACTAGGGGGCGGGGAGCTGTTTTTT. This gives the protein CASSLLGLGGGELFF.

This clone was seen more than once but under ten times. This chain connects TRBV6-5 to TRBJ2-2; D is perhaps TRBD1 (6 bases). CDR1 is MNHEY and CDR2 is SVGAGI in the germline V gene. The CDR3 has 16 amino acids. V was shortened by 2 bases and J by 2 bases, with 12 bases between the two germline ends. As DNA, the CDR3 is TGTGCCAGCAGTTACCAGGGACAACTTAACACCGGGGAGCTGTTTTTT. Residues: CASSYQGQLNTGELFF.

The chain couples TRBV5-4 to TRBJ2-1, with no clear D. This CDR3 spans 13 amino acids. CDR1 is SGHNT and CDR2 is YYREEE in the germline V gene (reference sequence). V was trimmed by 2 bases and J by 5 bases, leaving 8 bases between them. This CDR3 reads CASSFYPHNEQFF. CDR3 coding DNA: TGTGCCAGCAGCTTCTACCCGCACAATGAGCAGTTCTTC.

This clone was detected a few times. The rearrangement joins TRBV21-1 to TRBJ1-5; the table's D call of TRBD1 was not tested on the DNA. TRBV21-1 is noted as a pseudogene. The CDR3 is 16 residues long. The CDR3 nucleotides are TGTGCCAGCAGCAAAAAGGGACAAGGGCTCAATCAGCCCCAGCATTTT. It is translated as CASSKKGQGLNQPQHF.

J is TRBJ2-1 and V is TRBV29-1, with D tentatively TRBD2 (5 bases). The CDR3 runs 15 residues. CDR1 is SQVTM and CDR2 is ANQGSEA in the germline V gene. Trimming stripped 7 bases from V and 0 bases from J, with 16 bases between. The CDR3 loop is CSGELVSSSYNEQFF. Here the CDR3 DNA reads TGCAGCGGCGAACTAGTCTCGAGCTCCTACAATGAGCAGTTCTTC.

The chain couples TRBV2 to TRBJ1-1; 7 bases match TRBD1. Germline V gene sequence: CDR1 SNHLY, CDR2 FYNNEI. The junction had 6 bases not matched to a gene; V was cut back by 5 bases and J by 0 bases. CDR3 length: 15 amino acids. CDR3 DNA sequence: TGTGCCAGCAGTCCCCGGACAGGCGTGAACACTGAAGCTTTCTTT. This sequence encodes CASSPRTGVNTEAFF.

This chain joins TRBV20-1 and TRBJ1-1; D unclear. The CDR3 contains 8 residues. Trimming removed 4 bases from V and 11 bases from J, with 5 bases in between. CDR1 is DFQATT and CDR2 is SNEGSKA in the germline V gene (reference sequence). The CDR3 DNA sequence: TGCAGTGCTATGCGGGCTTTCTTT. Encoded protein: CSAMRAFF.

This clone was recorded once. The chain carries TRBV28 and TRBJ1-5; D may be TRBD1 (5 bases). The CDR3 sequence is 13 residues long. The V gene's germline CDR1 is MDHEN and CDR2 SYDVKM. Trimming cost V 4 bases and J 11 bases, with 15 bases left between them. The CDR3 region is CASSSAQVGAQHF. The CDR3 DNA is TGTGCCAGCAGTTCAGCCCAAGTAGGGGCCCAGCATTTT.

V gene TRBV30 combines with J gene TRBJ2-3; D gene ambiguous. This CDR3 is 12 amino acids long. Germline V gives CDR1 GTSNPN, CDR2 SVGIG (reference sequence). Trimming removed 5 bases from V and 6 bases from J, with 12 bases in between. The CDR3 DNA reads TGTGCCTGGGCCCTATGGGGTGATACGCAGTATTTT. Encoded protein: CAWALWGDTQYF.